This TCR beta chain stems from a study of blood T cell repertoires in COVID-19. About the study: The United States, Italy and Spain were the sources of the acute and convalescent COVID-19 samples. PBMCs, B-cell-depleted T cells, or T cells were the source of the cDNA or gDNA that made up the material.

How the authors handled the data: Nucleated cell number was recorded as an estimate derived from reference gene primer amplification. TCRdb keeps only in-frame clones here, not all; method: immunoSEQ multiplex PCR. V and J calls and clone size are copied from that table; D and trimming were computed from the DNA. The table records 340,000 or so clones, roughly 84% of them present only once. The sample taken for sequencing was peripheral blood. The sequence came from a man in his fifties or sixties with active or convalescent COVID-19.

As DNA, the CDR3 is TGTGCCAGCAGCCCCCGTACCGAGCCCGTTCATGGCTACACCTTC. Residues: CASSPRTEPVHGYTF. The rearrangement links TRBV9 to TRBJ1-2; D remains ambiguous. The V end lost 4 bases, the J end lost 6 bases, and 19 bases lay between the germline ends. Germline V gene sequence: CDR1 SGDLS, CDR2 YYNGEE. This CDR3 is 15 amino acids long.